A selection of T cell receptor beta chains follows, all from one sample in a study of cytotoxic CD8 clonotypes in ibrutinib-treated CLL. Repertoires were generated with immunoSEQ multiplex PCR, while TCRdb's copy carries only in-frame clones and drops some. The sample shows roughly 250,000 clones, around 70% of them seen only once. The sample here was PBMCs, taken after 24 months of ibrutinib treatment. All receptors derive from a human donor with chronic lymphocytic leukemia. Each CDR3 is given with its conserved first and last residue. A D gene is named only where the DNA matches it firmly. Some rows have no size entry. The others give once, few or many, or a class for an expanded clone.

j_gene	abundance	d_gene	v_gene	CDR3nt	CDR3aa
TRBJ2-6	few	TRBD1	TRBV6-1	TGTGCCAGCAGTGGGGCCGGGACAGGGGGCTCTGGGGCCAACGTCCTGACTTTC	CASSGAGTGGSGANVLTF
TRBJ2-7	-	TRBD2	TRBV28	TGTGCCAGCAGCTCCCTACTAGCGGGAACTACCTACGAGCAGTACTTC	CASSSLLAGTTYEQYF
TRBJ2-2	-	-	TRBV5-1	TGCGCCAGCAGCACCCCGACAGTGAACACCGGGGAGCTGTTTTTT	CASSTPTVNTGELFF
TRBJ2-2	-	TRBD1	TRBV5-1	TGCGCCAGCATCCCGGGACAGGAGGCCGGGGAGCTGTTTTTT	CASIPGQEAGELFF
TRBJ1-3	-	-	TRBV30	TGTGCCTGGAGCCTGGCCTACTCTGGAAACACCATATATTTT	CAWSLAYSGNTIYF
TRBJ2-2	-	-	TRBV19	TGTGCCAGTAGTCTGGGGGAAGGTGTTGCCGGGGAGCTGTTTTTT	CASSLGEGVAGELFF
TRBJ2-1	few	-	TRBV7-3	TGTGCCAGCAGCTTAAACGTCGGACTCCCTGGAGAGCAGTTCTTC	CASSLNVGLPGEQFF
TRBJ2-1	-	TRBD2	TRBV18	TGTGCCAGCTCACCCGGGACTAGCTACAATGAGCAGTTCTTC	CASSPGTSYNEQFF
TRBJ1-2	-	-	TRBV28	TGTGCCAGCAGTGCCCAACTTTACTATGGCTACACCTTC	CASSAQLYYGYTF
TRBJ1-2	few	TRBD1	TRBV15	TGTGCCACCAGCAGAAGGGGAGCAGGGGGGGTCTATGGCTACACCTTC	CATSRRGAGGVYGYTF
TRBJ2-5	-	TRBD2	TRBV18	TGTGCCAGCTCACCATTTCTAGCGGGAGGGTCTGAGACCCAGTACTTC	CASSPFLAGGSETQYF
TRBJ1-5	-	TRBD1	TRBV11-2	TGTGCCAGCAGCTCGACAGGGGGCTATCAGCCCCAGCATTTT	CASSSTGGYQPQHF
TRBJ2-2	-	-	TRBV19	TGTGCCAGTAGTATTTATGGGGGCACCGGGGAGCTGTTTTTT	CASSIYGGTGELFF
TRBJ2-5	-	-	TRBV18	TGTGCCAGCTCGGGAGAGGACCAAGAGACCCAGTACTTC	CASSGEDQETQYF
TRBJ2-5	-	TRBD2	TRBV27	TGTGCCAGCAGTATAACTAGCGGGAGAGTGGAGACCCAGTACTTC	CASSITSGRVETQYF
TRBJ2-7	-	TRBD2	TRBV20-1	TGCAGTGCTAAGGGGACTAGAGGGTACTTC	CSAKGTRGYF
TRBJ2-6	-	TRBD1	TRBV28	TGTGCCAGCAAAGTGAGACGGGACAGGAAGTCTGGGGCCAACGTCCTGACTTTC	CASKVRRDRKSGANVLTF
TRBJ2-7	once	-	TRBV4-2	TGTGCCAGCAGCCAGGGGTATGGGCTAAGCTCCTACGAGCAGTACTTC	CASSQGYGLSSYEQYF
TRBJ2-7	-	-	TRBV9	TGTGCCAGCAGCCACGCAGGAGCCCCCCCCGAGCAGTACTTC	CASSHAGAPPEQYF
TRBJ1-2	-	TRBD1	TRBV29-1	TGCAGCGTTGAAGAGCTCGGACAGGGGATGGGCTACACCTTC	CSVEELGQGMGYTF
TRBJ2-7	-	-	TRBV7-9	TGTGCCAGCAGCTTAGCTGGCGCCGGAAACTACGAGCAGTACTTC	CASSLAGAGNYEQYF
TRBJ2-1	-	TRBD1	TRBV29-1	TGCAGCGTTGAAGGGCGACAGGGCAACTACAATGAGCAGTTCTTC	CSVEGRQGNYNEQFF